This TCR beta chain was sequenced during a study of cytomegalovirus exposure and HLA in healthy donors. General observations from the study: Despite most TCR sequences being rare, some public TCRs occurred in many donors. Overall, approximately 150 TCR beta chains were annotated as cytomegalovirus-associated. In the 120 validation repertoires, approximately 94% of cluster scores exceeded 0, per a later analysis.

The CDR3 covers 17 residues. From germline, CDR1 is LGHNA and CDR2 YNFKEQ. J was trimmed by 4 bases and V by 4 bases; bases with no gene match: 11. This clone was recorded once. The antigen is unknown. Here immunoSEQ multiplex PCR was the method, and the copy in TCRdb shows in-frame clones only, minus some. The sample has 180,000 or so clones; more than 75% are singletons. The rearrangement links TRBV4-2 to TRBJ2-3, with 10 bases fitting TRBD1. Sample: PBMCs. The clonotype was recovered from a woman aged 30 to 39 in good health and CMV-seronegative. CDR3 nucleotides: TGTGCCAGCAGCCCCCGCGAGACAGGGGGCGCGTCAGATACGCAGTATTTT. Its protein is CASSPRETGGASDTQYF.